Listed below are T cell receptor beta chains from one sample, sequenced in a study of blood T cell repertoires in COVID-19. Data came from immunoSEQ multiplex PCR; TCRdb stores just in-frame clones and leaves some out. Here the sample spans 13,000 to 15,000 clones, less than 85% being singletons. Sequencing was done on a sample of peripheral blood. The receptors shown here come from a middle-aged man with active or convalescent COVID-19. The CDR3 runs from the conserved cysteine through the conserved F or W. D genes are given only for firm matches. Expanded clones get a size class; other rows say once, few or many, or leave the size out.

cdr3_aa: CASSEGGDFTEAFF; cdr3_nt: TGCGCCAGCAGTGAGGGGGGGGATTTCACTGAAGCTTTCTTT; v_call: TRBV10-2; d_call: NA; j_call: TRBJ1-1; clone_size: NA
cdr3_aa: CASSPRQQETQYF; cdr3_nt: TGTGCCAGCTCACCACGACAGCAAGAGACCCAGTACTTC; v_call: TRBV18; d_call: NA; j_call: TRBJ2-5; clone_size: NA
cdr3_aa: CASSQENRFNEQFF; cdr3_nt: TGTGCCAGCAGCCAAGAAAATAGATTCAATGAGCAGTTCTTC; v_call: TRBV3-1/TRBV3-2; d_call: NA; j_call: TRBJ2-1; clone_size: NA
cdr3_aa: CASSTGQGTDTQYF; cdr3_nt: TGTGCCAGCAGCACCGGACAGGGCACAGATACGCAGTATTTT; v_call: TRBV9; d_call: TRBD1; j_call: TRBJ2-3; clone_size: once
cdr3_aa: CASSWDRQGNTIYF; cdr3_nt: TGTGCCAGCAGTTGGGACAGGCAGGGAAACACCATATATTTT; v_call: TRBV7-2; d_call: TRBD1; j_call: TRBJ1-3; clone_size: NA
cdr3_aa: CASSLGQGGEKLFF; cdr3_nt: TGCGCCAGCAGCTTGGGGCAGGGTGGCGAAAAACTGTTTTTT; v_call: TRBV5-1; d_call: NA; j_call: TRBJ1-4; clone_size: NA
cdr3_aa: CASSLESTGFGNTIYF; cdr3_nt: TGTGCCAGCAGTTTAGAGTCGACAGGGTTTGGAAACACCATATATTTT; v_call: TRBV28; d_call: TRBD1; j_call: TRBJ1-3; clone_size: once
cdr3_aa: CASSPRSGQDRNEQFF; cdr3_nt: TGTGCCAGCAGCCCCCGAAGCGGACAGGACAGAAATGAGCAGTTCTTC; v_call: TRBV7-9; d_call: TRBD1; j_call: TRBJ2-1; clone_size: NA
cdr3_aa: CASTPPDRAGVSTF; cdr3_nt: TGTGCCAGCACCCCTCCGGACAGGGCTGGAGTTAGCACCTTC; v_call: TRBV7-2; d_call: TRBD1; j_call: TRBJ1-2; clone_size: NA
cdr3_aa: CASSPKPGVNPYEQYF; cdr3_nt: TGTGCCAGCAGCCCTAAGCCGGGGGTGAATCCCTACGAGCAGTACTTC; v_call: TRBV7-9; d_call: NA; j_call: TRBJ2-7; clone_size: NA
cdr3_aa: CASSSSGPGQTNTGELFF; cdr3_nt: TGTGCCAGCAGCTCCTCGGGGCCGGGACAGACGAACACCGGGGAGCTGTTTTTT; v_call: TRBV4-2; d_call: TRBD1; j_call: TRBJ2-2; clone_size: NA
cdr3_aa: CASTAKRGFGDTQYF; cdr3_nt: TGTGCCAGTACCGCCAAGCGGGGGTTTGGAGATACGCAGTATTTT; v_call: TRBV19; d_call: TRBD2; j_call: TRBJ2-3; clone_size: NA
cdr3_aa: CASSFGVDYGYTF; cdr3_nt: TGTGCCAGCAGTTTCGGGGTAGACTATGGCTACACCTTC; v_call: TRBV12-3/TRBV12-4; d_call: NA; j_call: TRBJ1-2; clone_size: NA
cdr3_aa: CATSRGAAGGAETQYF; cdr3_nt: TGTGCCACCAGCAGAGGAGCGGCAGGGGGCGCGGAGACCCAGTACTTC; v_call: TRBV15; d_call: TRBD1; j_call: TRBJ2-5; clone_size: NA
cdr3_aa: CASSAHWGGEQFF; cdr3_nt: TGCGCCAGCAGCGCCCACTGGGGGGGTGAGCAGTTCTTC; v_call: TRBV10-2; d_call: TRBD2; j_call: TRBJ2-1; clone_size: few
cdr3_aa: CASSDFGTSVLNEQFF; cdr3_nt: TGCGCCAGCAGTGATTTCGGGACTAGCGTACTCAATGAGCAGTTCTTC; v_call: TRBV10-1; d_call: TRBD2; j_call: TRBJ2-1; clone_size: NA
cdr3_aa: CASSELDRVSYNSPLHF; cdr3_nt: TGTGCCAGCAGTGAACTCGACAGGGTATCCTATAATTCACCCCTCCACTTT; v_call: TRBV6-1; d_call: TRBD1; j_call: TRBJ1-6; clone_size: NA
cdr3_aa: CAISAQGVSGNTIYF; cdr3_nt: TGTGCCATCAGTGCACAGGGAGTCTCTGGAAACACCATATATTTT; v_call: TRBV10-3; d_call: NA; j_call: TRBJ1-3; clone_size: once
cdr3_aa: CASSHTGNVGKLFF; cdr3_nt: TGTGCCAGCAGCCACACAGGGAACGTTGGAAAACTGTTTTTT; v_call: TRBV14; d_call: NA; j_call: TRBJ1-4; clone_size: NA
cdr3_aa: CASRREGHTDTQYF; cdr3_nt: TGTGCCAGCAGGCGGGAGGGACACACAGATACGCAGTATTTT; v_call: TRBV6-6; d_call: TRBD2; j_call: TRBJ2-3; clone_size: NA
cdr3_aa: CASSLDPATNEKLFF; cdr3_nt: TGCGCCAGCAGCTTGGATCCGGCAACTAATGAAAAACTGTTTTTT; v_call: TRBV5-1; d_call: NA; j_call: TRBJ1-4; clone_size: NA
cdr3_aa: CATSDPGTRSNEQFF; cdr3_nt: TGTGCCACCAGTGATCCCGGGACTAGAAGCAATGAGCAGTTCTTC; v_call: TRBV24-1; d_call: TRBD2; j_call: TRBJ2-1; clone_size: once
cdr3_aa: CASSFRGENIQYF; cdr3_nt: TGTGCCAGCAGCTTCAGGGGGGAAAACATTCAGTACTTC; v_call: TRBV5-4; d_call: NA; j_call: TRBJ2-4; clone_size: NA
cdr3_aa: CASSTGTGFREQYF; cdr3_nt: TGTGCCAGCAGCACCGGGACAGGGTTCCGCGAGCAGTACTTC; v_call: TRBV14; d_call: TRBD1; j_call: TRBJ2-7; clone_size: NA
cdr3_aa: CASSYEGQAGNTEAFF; cdr3_nt: TGTGCCAGCAGTTACGAGGGACAGGCGGGGAACACTGAAGCTTTCTTT; v_call: TRBV6-5; d_call: TRBD1; j_call: TRBJ1-1; clone_size: NA
cdr3_aa: CASRDSGTRIGGNTIYF; cdr3_nt: TGTGCCAGCAGGGACTCCGGGACAAGAATTGGTGGAAACACCATATATTTT; v_call: TRBV14; d_call: NA; j_call: TRBJ1-3; clone_size: NA
cdr3_aa: CASSFPGGPLHF; cdr3_nt: TGTGCCAGCAGCTTTCCAGGGGGCCCCCTCCACTTT; v_call: TRBV7-9; d_call: TRBD1; j_call: TRBJ1-6; clone_size: NA
cdr3_aa: CASSFGQGAGKLFF; cdr3_nt: TGCGCCAGCAGCTTCGGACAGGGGGCAGGAAAACTGTTTTTT; v_call: TRBV5-1; d_call: TRBD1; j_call: TRBJ1-4; clone_size: NA
cdr3_aa: CASSSSSGGSYNEQFF; cdr3_nt: TGTGCCAGCAGTTCTTCAAGCGGGGGCTCCTACAATGAGCAGTTCTTC; v_call: TRBV6-5; d_call: TRBD2; j_call: TRBJ2-1; clone_size: NA
cdr3_aa: CASSRPGGSGANVLTF; cdr3_nt: TGTGCCAGCAGCCGGCCGGGGGGCTCTGGGGCCAACGTCCTGACTTTC; v_call: TRBV5-4; d_call: TRBD2; j_call: TRBJ2-6; clone_size: NA
cdr3_aa: CASSDDRGGEKLFF; cdr3_nt: TGTGCCAGCAGTGACGACAGGGGAGGTGAAAAACTGTTTTTT; v_call: TRBV6-1; d_call: TRBD1; j_call: TRBJ1-4; clone_size: NA
cdr3_aa: CASSLRGGRYYEQYF; cdr3_nt: TGTGCCAGCAGCTTACGGGGGGGCCGATATTACGAGCAGTACTTC; v_call: TRBV11-2; d_call: TRBD2; j_call: TRBJ2-7; clone_size: NA
cdr3_aa: CASSFLPPGEATEAFF; cdr3_nt: TGTGCCAGCAGTTTCCTCCCCCCGGGTGAGGCCACTGAAGCTTTCTTT; v_call: TRBV27; d_call: NA; j_call: TRBJ1-1; clone_size: NA